These T cell receptor beta chains were read from a single sample in a study of cytomegalovirus exposure and HLA in healthy donors. The assay was immunoSEQ multiplex PCR, and TCRdb's table has in-frame clones only and misses some. The sample has about 110,000 clones; about nine tenths are singletons. Sequenced input: PBMCs. The receptors originated from a woman aged 18 to 35 in good health and CMV-seronegative. The CDR3 runs from the conserved cysteine through the conserved F or W. Each record gives: V gene, clone size, J gene, D gene, CDR3 protein, CDR3 DNA. The D gene is left open where the match is weak. Size is stated for part of the rows, as once, few or many counts, or as a class when the clone is expanded.

v_gene: TRBV7-2; abundance: NA; j_gene: TRBJ2-7; d_gene: TRBD1; CDR3aa: CASSATRGRGPGYEQYF; CDR3nt: TGTGCCAGCAGCGCTACCAGGGGGCGGGGACCTGGGTACGAGCAGTACTTC
v_gene: TRBV13; abundance: NA; j_gene: TRBJ2-3; d_gene: TRBD2; CDR3aa: CASSVGLAILSTDTQYF; CDR3nt: TGTGCCAGCAGCGTGGGACTAGCGATCCTTAGCACAGATACGCAGTATTTT
v_gene: TRBV9; abundance: NA; j_gene: TRBJ2-3; d_gene: TRBD2; CDR3aa: CASSVGTSGGRLDTQYF; CDR3nt: TGTGCCAGCAGCGTCGGGACTAGCGGGGGGAGGTTGGATACGCAGTATTTT
v_gene: TRBV9; abundance: NA; j_gene: TRBJ2-6; d_gene: NA; CDR3aa: CASSSLGGGANVLTF; CDR3nt: TGTGCCAGCAGCTCCCTCGGGGGTGGGGCCAACGTCCTGACTTTC
v_gene: TRBV4-2; abundance: NA; j_gene: TRBJ2-2; d_gene: TRBD2; CDR3aa: CASSLNIAGGPVTGELFF; CDR3nt: TGTGCCAGCAGCCTCAATATAGCGGGGGGGCCGGTAACCGGGGAGCTGTTTTTT
v_gene: TRBV28; abundance: NA; j_gene: TRBJ1-5; d_gene: TRBD1; CDR3aa: CASSPGQGTQPQHF; CDR3nt: TGTGCCAGCAGCCCAGGACAGGGGACCCAGCCCCAGCATTTT
v_gene: TRBV30; abundance: once; j_gene: TRBJ1-6; d_gene: TRBD1; CDR3aa: CAWRTGGGAYNSPLHF; CDR3nt: TGTGCCTGGAGAACGGGAGGGGGCGCCTATAATTCACCCCTCCACTTT
v_gene: TRBV18; abundance: NA; j_gene: TRBJ2-1; d_gene: TRBD2; CDR3aa: CASSALAGVISSYNEQFF; CDR3nt: TGTGCCAGCTCAGCACTAGCGGGAGTTATCAGTTCCTACAATGAGCAGTTCTTC
v_gene: TRBV12-1; abundance: NA; j_gene: TRBJ2-7; d_gene: NA; CDR3aa: CASSAPTKGPNYEQYF; CDR3nt: TGTGCCAGCAGCGCACCGACTAAAGGACCCAACTACGAGCAGTACTTC
v_gene: TRBV18; abundance: NA; j_gene: TRBJ2-2; d_gene: NA; CDR3aa: CASSPRVGELFF; CDR3nt: TGTGCCAGCTCACCGCGGGTCGGGGAGCTGTTTTTT
v_gene: TRBV2; abundance: NA; j_gene: TRBJ1-6; d_gene: NA; CDR3aa: CASSEEAQRGSPLHF; CDR3nt: TGTGCCAGCAGTGAAGAGGCGCAAAGGGGTTCACCCCTCCACTTT
v_gene: TRBV20-1; abundance: NA; j_gene: TRBJ1-1; d_gene: TRBD1; CDR3aa: CSGTDREAFF; CDR3nt: TGCAGCGGGACAGACCGTGAAGCTTTCTTT
v_gene: TRBV9; abundance: NA; j_gene: TRBJ2-7; d_gene: TRBD2; CDR3aa: CASSASGGAGEQYF; CDR3nt: TGTGCCAGCAGCGCTAGCGGGGGGGCGGGCGAGCAGTACTTC
v_gene: TRBV5-4; abundance: NA; j_gene: TRBJ1-5; d_gene: NA; CDR3aa: CASSLIPGAGQPQHF; CDR3nt: TGTGCCAGCAGCTTGATCCCAGGGGCGGGTCAGCCCCAGCATTTT
v_gene: TRBV6-5; abundance: NA; j_gene: TRBJ2-7; d_gene: NA; CDR3aa: CASSVTGAAYEQYF; CDR3nt: TGTGCCAGCAGTGTTACAGGTGCAGCCTACGAGCAGTACTTC
v_gene: TRBV4-2; abundance: NA; j_gene: TRBJ1-4; d_gene: TRBD1; CDR3aa: CASSADRGRNEKLFF; CDR3nt: TGTGCCAGCAGTGCTGACAGGGGGCGCAACGAAAAACTGTTTTTT
v_gene: TRBV7-2; abundance: few; j_gene: TRBJ2-3; d_gene: NA; CDR3aa: CASSKNRIHTDTQYF; CDR3nt: TGTGCCAGCAGCAAAAACAGGATCCACACAGATACGCAGTATTTT
v_gene: TRBV27; abundance: NA; j_gene: TRBJ2-1; d_gene: NA; CDR3aa: CASSLSPKPSYNEQFF; CDR3nt: TGTGCCAGCAGTTTATCCCCTAAACCCTCCTACAATGAGCAGTTCTTC
v_gene: TRBV27; abundance: once; j_gene: TRBJ2-1; d_gene: TRBD2; CDR3aa: CASSAQTSVNEQFF; CDR3nt: TGTGCCAGCAGTGCCCAGACTAGCGTGAATGAGCAGTTCTTC
v_gene: TRBV6-6; abundance: NA; j_gene: TRBJ2-7; d_gene: NA; CDR3aa: CASNPGRNSKEQYF; CDR3nt: TGTGCCAGCAACCCAGGGCGGAACAGTAAAGAGCAGTACTTC
v_gene: TRBV2; abundance: NA; j_gene: TRBJ2-4; d_gene: TRBD1; CDR3aa: CASSGDSPKNIQYF; CDR3nt: TGTGCCAGCAGTGGGGACAGCCCCAAAAACATTCAGTACTTC
v_gene: TRBV5-1; abundance: few; j_gene: TRBJ1-2; d_gene: TRBD1; CDR3aa: CASSLAGGPNYGYTF; CDR3nt: TGCGCCAGCAGCTTGGCAGGGGGACCTAACTATGGCTACACCTTC
v_gene: TRBV7-8; abundance: NA; j_gene: TRBJ2-1; d_gene: TRBD2; CDR3aa: CASSPGTSGSGNEQFF; CDR3nt: TGTGCCAGCAGCCCCGGGACTAGCGGGAGTGGCAATGAGCAGTTCTTC
v_gene: TRBV7-6; abundance: NA; j_gene: TRBJ2-7; d_gene: NA; CDR3aa: CASSPLAGAASYEQYF; CDR3nt: TGTGCCAGCAGCCCCTTGGCCGGCGCGGCGTCCTACGAGCAGTACTTC
v_gene: TRBV6-5; abundance: NA; j_gene: TRBJ1-3; d_gene: NA; CDR3aa: CASSRVGSGNTIYF; CDR3nt: TGTGCCAGCAGCCGAGTTGGCTCTGGAAACACCATATATTTT
v_gene: TRBV5-4; abundance: NA; j_gene: TRBJ1-4; d_gene: TRBD1; CDR3aa: CASSRDRFNEKLFF; CDR3nt: TGTGCCAGCAGCCGGGACAGATTTAATGAAAAACTGTTTTTT
v_gene: TRBV30; abundance: NA; j_gene: TRBJ1-3; d_gene: TRBD1; CDR3aa: CAWSVFRSGGDGNTIYF; CDR3nt: TGTGCCTGGAGTGTGTTCCGATCAGGGGGAGATGGAAACACCATATATTTT
v_gene: TRBV11-3; abundance: NA; j_gene: TRBJ2-1; d_gene: TRBD1; CDR3aa: CASSPRTGFNEQFF; CDR3nt: TGTGCCAGCAGCCCCAGGACAGGGTTCAATGAGCAGTTCTTC
v_gene: TRBV9; abundance: NA; j_gene: TRBJ2-6; d_gene: NA; CDR3aa: CASSVRGSGTAGSGANVLTF; CDR3nt: TGTGCCAGCAGCGTAAGGGGATCGGGAACAGCGGGCTCTGGGGCCAACGTCCTGACTTTC
v_gene: TRBV9; abundance: NA; j_gene: TRBJ2-5; d_gene: TRBD2; CDR3aa: CASSARGGETQYF; CDR3nt: TGTGCCAGCAGCGCCCGGGGGGGAGAGACCCAGTACTTC
v_gene: TRBV7-2; abundance: NA; j_gene: TRBJ1-2; d_gene: NA; CDR3aa: CASSLRANYGYTF; CDR3nt: TGTGCCAGCAGCCTCAGGGCCAACTATGGCTACACCTTC
v_gene: TRBV5-4; abundance: NA; j_gene: TRBJ2-7; d_gene: NA; CDR3aa: CASSFHSYEQYF; CDR3nt: TGTGCCAGCAGCTTTCACTCCTACGAGCAGTACTTC
v_gene: TRBV6-4; abundance: NA; j_gene: TRBJ2-1; d_gene: NA; CDR3aa: CASSDSETDYNEQFF; CDR3nt: TGTGCCAGCAGTGACTCCGAGACAGATTACAATGAGCAGTTCTTC
v_gene: TRBV28; abundance: NA; j_gene: TRBJ1-5; d_gene: NA; CDR3aa: CASSLPISNQPQHF; CDR3nt: TGTGCCAGCAGTTTACCCATTAGCAATCAGCCCCAGCATTTT
v_gene: TRBV5-6; abundance: NA; j_gene: TRBJ2-5; d_gene: TRBD2; CDR3aa: CASSLLAGASQETQYF; CDR3nt: TGTGCCAGCAGCTTGTTAGCGGGGGCCTCTCAAGAGACCCAGTACTTC